This is a list of T cell receptor beta chains from one sample in a study of T cell repertoires in cytomegalovirus infection. Their recognized antigens are unknown. TCRdb reanalysed the reads using MiXCR and keeps one entry per CDR3 protein. The sample lists some 920,000 distinct CDR3 sequences, approximately 31% occurring once. Sequenced here: cultured CD8+ T cells from PBMCs, sampled from culture after CMV antigen stimulation. Receptor source: a human donor in good health (CMV status not recorded). Some clones in this sample may be carry-over from other donors' samples. The CDR3 runs from the conserved cysteine through the conserved F or W. A D gene is named only where the DNA matches it firmly. Clone size is given for some rows only: seen once, a few or many times, or a class if the clone is expanded.

CASPGGGPQHF TGTGCCAGCCCGGGGGGGGGGCCCCAGCATTTT TRBV27 - - TRBJ1-5 11
CATSDSEGADTQYF TGTGCCACCAGTGATTCAGAGGGGGCAGATACGCAGTATTTT TRBV24-1 - - TRBJ2-3 14
CASSPTGVVTEAFF TGTGCCAGCAGCCCCACAGGGGTGGTCACTGAAGCTTTCTTT TRBV7-9 - TRBD1 TRBJ1-1 14
CASRLLRDRDYNEQFF TGTGCCAGCAGGCTCCTTCGGGACAGGGACTACAATGAGCAGTTCTTC TRBV6-1 - TRBD1 TRBJ2-1 16
CASSSGGLLYGYTF TGTGCCAGCAGTTCAGGGGGCCTCCTCTATGGCTACACCTTC TRBV6-6 - TRBD1 TRBJ1-2 14
CASSPWTENYGYTF TGTGCCAGCTCACCCTGGACGGAAAACTATGGCTACACCTTC TRBV18 - - TRBJ1-2 14
CASSQVRNTGELFF TGCGCCAGCAGCCAAGTACGGAACACCGGGGAGCTGTTTTTT TRBV4-1 few - TRBJ2-2 14
CASSWAGLAASTDTQYF TGCGCCAGCAGCTGGGCCGGACTAGCGGCGAGCACAGATACGCAGTATTTT TRBV5-1 - TRBD2 TRBJ2-3 17
CASTGGLDTGELFF TGTGCCAGCACAGGGGGATTGGACACCGGGGAGCTGTTTTTT TRBV27 - TRBD1 TRBJ2-2 14
CAISRVQANYGYTF TGTGCCATCAGTCGGGTCCAAGCTAACTATGGCTACACCTTC TRBV10-3 few - TRBJ1-2 14
CASSFGSSYYNEQFF TGTGCCAGCAGTTTCGGATCTAGTTACTACAATGAGCAGTTCTTC TRBV27 - - TRBJ2-1 15
CASSFSFMGEQFF TGTGCCAGCAGCTTTTCTTTCATGGGTGAGCAGTTCTTC TRBV11-3 - - TRBJ2-1 13
CASSFYSYNEQFF TGTGCCAGCAGTTTTTATTCGTACAATGAGCAGTTCTTC TRBV12-3/TRBV12-4 many - TRBJ2-1 13
CASTISPGHEQFF TGTGCCAGCACCATTAGCCCTGGCCATGAGCAGTTCTTC TRBV12-3/TRBV12-4 few - TRBJ2-1 13
CASSGIAGGNIQYF TGTGCCAGCAGCGGTATAGCGGGGGGGAACATTCAGTACTTC TRBV5-6 few TRBD2 TRBJ2-4 14
CASRDGMVYEQYF TGTGCCAGCAGGGACGGGATGGTATACGAGCAGTACTTC TRBV6-1 few - TRBJ2-7 13
CASSIRQGDNEQFF TGTGCCAGCAGTATCCGACAGGGGGACAATGAGCAGTTCTTC TRBV28 - TRBD1 TRBJ2-1 14
CASSLGAGKLFF TGTGCCAGCAGCTTAGGTGCGGGGAAACTGTTTTTT TRBV7-9 - - TRBJ1-4 12
CASSGGNAGANVLTF TGTGCCAGCAGTGGCGGGAATGCTGGGGCCAACGTCCTGACTTTC TRBV6-6 - - TRBJ2-6 15
CASSRTGGGEQFF TGTGCCAGCAGCAGGACAGGGGGCGGTGAGCAGTTCTTC TRBV14 few TRBD1 TRBJ2-1 13
CASTQLLGNTEAFF TGTGCCAGCACCCAACTACTGGGCAACACTGAAGCTTTCTTT TRBV6-2/TRBV6-3 - - TRBJ1-1 14
CASSVGLAGNEQFF TGTGCCAGCAGTGTGGGACTAGCGGGGAATGAGCAGTTCTTC TRBV6-1 - TRBD2 TRBJ2-1 14
CASSPNRGRETQYF TGTGCCAGCAGTCCCAACAGGGGGCGGGAGACCCAGTACTTC TRBV28 - TRBD1 TRBJ2-5 14
CASSTSTGAIGYTF TGTGCCAGCAGTACATCGACAGGGGCAATAGGCTACACCTTC TRBV6-1 few TRBD1 TRBJ1-2 14
CVSSGARGAPPFHEQYF TGTGTCAGCTCAGGAGCGCGGGGGGCCCCCCCGTTCCACGAGCAGTACTTC TRBV18 - TRBD2 TRBJ2-7 17
CASSGSGTSGGHYNEQFF TGCGCCAGCAGCGGTTCAGGGACTAGCGGGGGGCATTACAATGAGCAGTTCTTC TRBV5-1 - TRBD2 TRBJ2-1 18
CSVVDRGVTEAFF TGCAGCGTTGTGGACAGGGGAGTAACTGAAGCTTTCTTT TRBV29-1 once TRBD1 TRBJ1-1 13
CASSSTPQGHQPQHF TGTGCCAGCAGTTCTACGCCACAGGGACATCAGCCCCAGCATTTT TRBV27 - - TRBJ1-5 15
CSVDEGNTEAFF TGCAGCGTTGATGAGGGGAACACTGAAGCTTTCTTT TRBV29-1 - - TRBJ1-1 12
CASNMDRSTEAFF TGTGCCAGCAACATGGACAGAAGTACTGAAGCTTTCTTT TRBV7-9 many - TRBJ1-1 13
CASSRAPENTEAFF TGTGCCAGCTCCCGGGCCCCGGAGAACACTGAAGCTTTCTTT TRBV2 few - TRBJ1-1 14
CASSPGDRGTTGYGYTF TGTGCCAGCAGTCCAGGGGACAGGGGAACAACGGGGTATGGCTACACCTTC TRBV12-3/TRBV12-4 many TRBD1 TRBJ1-2 17
CASSQAGFRADTEAFF TGTGCCAGCAGCCAGGCTGGATTTAGGGCCGACACTGAAGCTTTCTTT TRBV14 - - TRBJ1-1 16
CASSAANTGELFF TGTGCCAGCAGTGCGGCGAACACCGGGGAGCTGTTTTTT TRBV27 few - TRBJ2-2 13
CASGWDLGSYGYTF TGTGCTAGTGGTTGGGACCTGGGGAGTTATGGCTACACCTTC TRBV12-5 many - TRBJ1-2 14
CASSFSRSNEQYF TGTGCCAGCAGTTTCAGTAGGAGCAACGAGCAGTACTTC TRBV27 - - TRBJ2-7 13
CASSLVGGTFTGELFF TGTGCCAGCAGCCTCGTCGGGGGAACCTTCACCGGGGAGCTGTTTTTT TRBV12-3/TRBV12-4 many - TRBJ2-2 16
CASSSSQPQHF TGTGCCAGCAGCTCCTCACAGCCCCAGCATTTT TRBV5-5 - - TRBJ1-5 11
CASASDRDEETQYF TGTGCTAGTGCCTCCGACAGGGATGAAGAGACCCAGTACTTC TRBV12-5 - TRBD1 TRBJ2-5 14
CATSRDQPPSQPQHF TGTGCCACCAGCAGAGATCAGCCCCCCTCTCAGCCCCAGCATTTT TRBV15 - - TRBJ1-5 15